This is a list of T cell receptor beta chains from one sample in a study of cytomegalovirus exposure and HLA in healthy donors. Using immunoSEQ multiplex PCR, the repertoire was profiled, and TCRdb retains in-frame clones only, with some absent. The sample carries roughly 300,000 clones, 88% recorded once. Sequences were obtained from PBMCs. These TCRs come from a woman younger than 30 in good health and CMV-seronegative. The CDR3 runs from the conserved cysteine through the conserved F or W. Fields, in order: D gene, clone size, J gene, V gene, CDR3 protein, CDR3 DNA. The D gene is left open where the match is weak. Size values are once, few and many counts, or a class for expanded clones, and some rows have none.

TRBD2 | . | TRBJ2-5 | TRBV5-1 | CASTNHPLAGEGETQYF | TGCGCCAGCACCAACCACCCCCTAGCGGGAGAGGGAGAGACCCAGTACTTC
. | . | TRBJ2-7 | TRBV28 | CASSSTTELYEQYF | TGTGCCAGCAGTTCCACCACCGAACTCTACGAGCAGTACTTC
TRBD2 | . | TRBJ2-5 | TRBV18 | CASSPSSSGIETQYF | TGTGCCAGCTCACCTAGCTCTAGCGGGATCGAGACCCAGTACTTC
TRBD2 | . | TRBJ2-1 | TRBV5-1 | CASSPRTSGSFNEQFF | TGCGCCAGCAGCCCTCGGACTAGCGGGAGCTTCAATGAGCAGTTCTTC
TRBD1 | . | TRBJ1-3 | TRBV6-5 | CASSSRTGLGNTIYF | TGTGCCAGCAGTTCACGGACAGGACTCGGAAACACCATATATTTT
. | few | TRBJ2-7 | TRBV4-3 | CASSQGVRLNYEQYF | TGCGCCAGCAGCCAAGGCGTGAGACTAAACTACGAGCAGTACTTC
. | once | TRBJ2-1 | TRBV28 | CASSLRWGKQFF | TGTGCCAGCAGTTTAAGGTGGGGCAAGCAGTTCTTC
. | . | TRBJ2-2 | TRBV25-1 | CATRAEYLDNTGELFF | TGTGCGACCAGAGCAGAGTACCTAGACAACACCGGGGAGCTGTTTTTT
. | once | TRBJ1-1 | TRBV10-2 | CASSETDTEAFF | TGCGCCAGCAGTGAGACGGACACTGAAGCTTTCTTT
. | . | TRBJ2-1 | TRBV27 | CASSLPINHRGTYNEQFF | TGTGCCAGCAGTTTACCTATTAACCACCGAGGCACCTACAATGAGCAGTTCTTC
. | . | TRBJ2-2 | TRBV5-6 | CASSRTILDAGELFF | TGTGCCAGCAGCCGCACCATACTAGACGCCGGGGAGCTGTTTTTT
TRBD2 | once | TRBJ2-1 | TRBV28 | CASSPEAGGLSYNEQFF | TGTGCCAGCAGTCCCGAAGCGGGAGGCCTCTCCTACAATGAGCAGTTCTTC
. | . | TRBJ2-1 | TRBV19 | CASSIRGYNEQFF | TGTGCCAGTAGTATCCGGGGATACAATGAGCAGTTCTTC
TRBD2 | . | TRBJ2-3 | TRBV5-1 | CASSFGLAGGSTDTQYF | TGCGCCAGCAGCTTCGGACTAGCGGGAGGTAGCACAGATACGCAGTATTTT
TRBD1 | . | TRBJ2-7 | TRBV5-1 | CASSPRQGVYEQYF | TGCGCCAGCAGCCCTAGACAGGGCGTCTACGAGCAGTACTTC
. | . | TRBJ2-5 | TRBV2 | CASRDTTPETQYF | TGTGCCAGCCGGGACACCACCCCAGAGACCCAGTACTTC
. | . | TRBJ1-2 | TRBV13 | CASSLGQGRVGGYTF | TGTGCCAGCAGCTTAGGCCAGGGCAGGGTAGGGGGCTACACCTTC
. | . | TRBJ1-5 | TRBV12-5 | CASALNIPPQHF | TGTGCTAGTGCTCTTAACATTCCTCCCCAGCATTTT
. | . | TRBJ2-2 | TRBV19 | CASSIQGTGELFF | TGTGCCAGTAGTATCCAGGGGACCGGGGAGCTGTTTTTT
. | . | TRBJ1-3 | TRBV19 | CASAQGQRNTIYF | TGTGCCAGCGCCCAAGGACAGCGAAACACCATATATTTT
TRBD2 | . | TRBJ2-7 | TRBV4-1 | CASSLTSGTIYEQYF | TGCGCCAGCAGCCTGACTAGCGGGACTATCTACGAGCAGTACTTC
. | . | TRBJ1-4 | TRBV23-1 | CASSQSSRETNEKLFF | TGCGCCAGCAGTCAATCGTCCCGGGAAACTAATGAAAAACTGTTTTTT
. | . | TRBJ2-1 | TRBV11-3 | CASSFDSLNEQFF | TGTGCCAGCAGCTTCGACTCCCTCAATGAGCAGTTCTTC